This T cell receptor (beta chain) was sequenced in a study of identical twins. This clonotype was seen more than once but under ten times. TCRdb passed the 5' RACE reads through MiXCR, listing each CDR3 protein once. The data hold about 720,000 distinct CDR3 sequences, with 8.6% observed a single time. The V gene lost 2 bases and the J gene lost 8 bases, with 16 bases spanning the gap. CDR3 size: 15 residues. This sample was shared with a second study, whose subject was yellow fever vaccine responses in identical twins.

Sequencing used PBMCs. The chain is built from TRBV12-3 or TRBV12-4 and TRBJ2-1; perhaps D is TRBD1 or TRBD2 (5 bases each). The TCR originated in a woman younger than 30 in good health. CDR3 region: CASSLWTGRSDEQFF. CDR3 nucleotides: TGTGCCAGCAGTTTATGGACGGGACGAAGTGATGAGCAGTTCTTC.